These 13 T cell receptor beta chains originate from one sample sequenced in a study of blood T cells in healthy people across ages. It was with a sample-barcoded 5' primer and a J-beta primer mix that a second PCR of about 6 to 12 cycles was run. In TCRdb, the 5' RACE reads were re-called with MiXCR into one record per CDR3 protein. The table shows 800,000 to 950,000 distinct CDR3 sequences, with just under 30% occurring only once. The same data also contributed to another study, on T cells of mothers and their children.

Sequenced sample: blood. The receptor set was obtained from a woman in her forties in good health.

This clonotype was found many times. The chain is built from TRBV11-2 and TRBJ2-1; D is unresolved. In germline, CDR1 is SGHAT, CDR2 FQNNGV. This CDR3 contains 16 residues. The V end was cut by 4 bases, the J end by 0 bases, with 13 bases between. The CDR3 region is CASSSRPDRSYNEQFF. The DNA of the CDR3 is TGTGCCAGCAGCTCCCGTCCGGATCGCTCCTACAATGAGCAGTTCTTC.

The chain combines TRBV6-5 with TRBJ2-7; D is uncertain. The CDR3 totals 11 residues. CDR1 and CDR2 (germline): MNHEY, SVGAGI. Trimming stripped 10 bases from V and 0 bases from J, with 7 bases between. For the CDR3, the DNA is TGTGCCATCCCGAGCTCCTACGAGCAGTACTTC. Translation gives CAIPSSYEQYF.

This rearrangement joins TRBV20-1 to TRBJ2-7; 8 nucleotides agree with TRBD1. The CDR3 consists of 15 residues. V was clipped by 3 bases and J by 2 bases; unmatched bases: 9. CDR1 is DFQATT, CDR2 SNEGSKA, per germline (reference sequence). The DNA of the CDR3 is TGCAGTGCTAGGACCGGACAGGGCCAAACCTACGAGCAGTACTTC. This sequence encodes CSARTGQGQTYEQYF.

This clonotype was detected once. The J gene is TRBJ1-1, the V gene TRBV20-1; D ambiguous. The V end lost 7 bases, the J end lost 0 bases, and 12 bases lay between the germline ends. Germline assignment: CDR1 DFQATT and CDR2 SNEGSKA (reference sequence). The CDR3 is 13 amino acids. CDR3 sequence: CSVSQRMNTEAFF. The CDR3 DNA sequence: TGCAGTGTTTCACAGCGCATGAACACTGAAGCTTTCTTT.

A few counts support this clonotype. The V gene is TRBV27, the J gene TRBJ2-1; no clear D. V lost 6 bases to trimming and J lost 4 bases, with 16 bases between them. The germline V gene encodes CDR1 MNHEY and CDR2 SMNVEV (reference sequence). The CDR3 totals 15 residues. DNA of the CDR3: TGTGCCAGCAGCTTAACCATGACGGAATACAATGAGCAGTTCTTC. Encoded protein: CASSLTMTEYNEQFF.

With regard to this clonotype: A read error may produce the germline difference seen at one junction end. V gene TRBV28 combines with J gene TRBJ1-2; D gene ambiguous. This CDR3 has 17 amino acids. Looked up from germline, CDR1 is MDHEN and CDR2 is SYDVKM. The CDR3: CANSWRREVPSNYGYTF. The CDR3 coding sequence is TGTGCCAACAGTTGGAGGAGGGAGGTGCCCTCTAACTATGGCTACACCTTC.

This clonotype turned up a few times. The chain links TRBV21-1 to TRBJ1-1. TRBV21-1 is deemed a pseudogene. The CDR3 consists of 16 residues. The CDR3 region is CASSKALGSSNTEAFF. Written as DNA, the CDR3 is TGTGCCAGCAGCAAAGCGCTCGGCAGTTCCAACACTGAAGCTTTCTTT.

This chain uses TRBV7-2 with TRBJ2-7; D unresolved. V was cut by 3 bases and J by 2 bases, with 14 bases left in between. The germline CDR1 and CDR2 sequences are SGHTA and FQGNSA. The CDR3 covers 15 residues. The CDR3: CASSFGRGSAYEQYF. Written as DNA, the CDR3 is TGTGCCAGCAGCTTTGGACGAGGATCAGCCTACGAGCAGTACTTC.

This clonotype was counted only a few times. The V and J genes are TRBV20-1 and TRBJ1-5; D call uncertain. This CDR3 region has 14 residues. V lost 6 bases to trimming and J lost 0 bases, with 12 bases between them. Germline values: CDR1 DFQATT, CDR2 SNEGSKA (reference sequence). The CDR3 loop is CSAEPHTSNQPQHF. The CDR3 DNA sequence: TGCAGTGCCGAACCCCATACTAGCAATCAGCCCCAGCATTTT.

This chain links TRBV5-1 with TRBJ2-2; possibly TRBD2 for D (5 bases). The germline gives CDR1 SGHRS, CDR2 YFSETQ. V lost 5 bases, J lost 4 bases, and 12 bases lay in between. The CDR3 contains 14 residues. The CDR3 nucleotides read TGCGCCAGCAGTGCCAGCGGTTTCACCGGGGAGCTGTTTTTT. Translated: CASSASGFTGELFF.

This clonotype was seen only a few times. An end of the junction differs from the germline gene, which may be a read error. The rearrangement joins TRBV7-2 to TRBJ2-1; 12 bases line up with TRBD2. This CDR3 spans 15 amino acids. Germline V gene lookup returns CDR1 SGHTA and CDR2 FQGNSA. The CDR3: CASSRTSGVYNERFF. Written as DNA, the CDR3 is TGTGCCAGCAGCCGGACTAGCGGGGTATACAATGAGCGGTTCTTC.

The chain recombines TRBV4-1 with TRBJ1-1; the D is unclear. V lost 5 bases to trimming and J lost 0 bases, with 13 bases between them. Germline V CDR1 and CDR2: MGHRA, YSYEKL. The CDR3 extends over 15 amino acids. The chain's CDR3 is CASSSGSAMNTEAFF. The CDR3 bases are TGCGCCAGCAGCAGCGGATCCGCTATGAACACTGAAGCTTTCTTT.

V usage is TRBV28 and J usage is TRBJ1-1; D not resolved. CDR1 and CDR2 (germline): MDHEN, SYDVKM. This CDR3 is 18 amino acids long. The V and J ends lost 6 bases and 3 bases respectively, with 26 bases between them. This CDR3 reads CASSLLPPGPPGDTEAFF. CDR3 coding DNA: TGTGCCAGCAGCCTACTGCCACCGGGCCCGCCCGGGGACACTGAAGCTTTCTTT.